Here is one T cell receptor (beta chain) with its context. The antigen remains undetermined. Produced via immunoSEQ multiplex PCR; TCRdb's table is partial and in-frame only. The sample has roughly 150,000 clones; 70% to 90% are singletons. The data derive from a study of cytomegalovirus exposure and HLA in healthy donors. Study at large: The 650 to 850 first-cohort repertoires and the 120 or so validation repertoires shared the same platform, a later analysis reported. Broader study findings: According to a subsequent analysis, TCR clusters from the first cohort were inclined to appear together in the 120 validation repertoires.

The sample consisted of PBMCs. The clonotype originates from a man aged 18 to 29 in good health and CMV-seronegative.

This CDR3 reads CASSEGREDYGYTF. In nucleotides, the CDR3 is TGTGCCAGCAGTGAAGGTAGAGAGGACTATGGCTACACCTTC. The V and J genes are TRBV6-1 and TRBJ1-2; D call uncertain. With 1 base removed from V and 3 bases from J, the gap between germline ends came to 9 bases. Germline loops: CDR1 MNHNS, CDR2 SASEGT. The CDR3 length is 14 residues.